The TCR beta chain described here comes from a study of shared clonotypes between healthy human individuals. Broader study findings: Sequencing depth was expected to affect clonotype sharing among donors.

Regarding this clone: The antigen is undetermined.

Germline lookup yields CDR1 MNHEY and CDR2 SVGAGI. The CDR3 extends over 14 amino acids. Between the trimmed V and J ends, which lost 1 base and 6 bases, there was a span of 12 bases. Original processing notes: ImmunoSEQ output lacked quality scores and full-length reads, limiting matched filtering. Measured with immunoSEQ multiplex PCR; TCRdb has only the in-frame clones, and not every one. The V and J calls and clone size come from that table; D and trimming were worked out from the DNA. The sample includes more than 2 million clones, approximately 94% seen only once; the top ten take about 1.1%. Selected positively for CCR7 and CD45RO-negative, naive CD8 cells excluded terminally differentiated effector memory CD45RA+ cells.

Sequencing used naive CD8+ T cells sorted from blood. The TCR sequence derives from a man younger than 35 in good health. The chain recombines TRBV6-5 with TRBJ1-1; D unresolved. CDR3 protein: CASSYFLGQAEAFF. CDR3 nucleotide sequence: TGTGCCAGCAGTTACTTTCTAGGTCAGGCTGAAGCTTTCTTT.